These T cell receptor beta chains were read from a single sample in a study of shared clonotypes between healthy human individuals. Generated by immunoSEQ multiplex PCR, the TCRdb table keeps only in-frame clones and is missing some. The table has roughly 2.2 million clones, more than 80% seen once. The sequencing input was naive CD4+ T cells from PBMCs. The receptors shown here come from a man younger than 35 in good health. Some clones in this sample may be carry-over from other donors' samples. The CDR3 runs from the conserved cysteine through the conserved F or W. Each record gives: V gene, J gene, D gene, clone size, CDR3 length, CDR3 DNA, CDR3 protein. A D gene is named only where the DNA matches it firmly. For some rows the clone size is stated as once, few or many, or as a class when expanded; others skip it.

TRBV25-1	TRBJ1-1	TRBD1	.	15	TGTGCCAGCAGTAATACGGGACAGGGAGACACTGAAGCTTTCTTT	CASSNTGQGDTEAFF
TRBV28	TRBJ2-7	TRBD1	.	16	TGTGCCAGCAGTCGAACAGGGGGCGGCGGCTCCTACGAGCAGTACTTC	CASSRTGGGGSYEQYF
TRBV6-1	TRBJ2-2	.	.	13	TGTGCCAGCAGTGAAGAGTTTAGCGGGGAGCTGTTTTTT	CASSEEFSGELFF
TRBV5-1	TRBJ2-2	.	.	14	TGCGCCAGCAGCTTGGAGCCCAACACCGGGGAGCTGTTTTTT	CASSLEPNTGELFF
TRBV19	TRBJ1-2	.	few	12	TGTGCCAGTAGTAACAGGGACTATGGCTACACCTTC	CASSNRDYGYTF
TRBV11-2	TRBJ1-2	.	.	14	TGTGCCAGCAGACCCCCTGGCAGGGGAGGTGGCTACACCTTC	CASRPPGRGGGYTF
TRBV5-1	TRBJ2-5	.	.	16	TGCGCCAGCAGCTTGGCCTCTGGGGCAAGCCAAGAGACCCAGTACTTC	CASSLASGASQETQYF
TRBV5-1	TRBJ1-1	.	.	14	TGCGCCAGCGGGACGGGGGAGATGAACACTGAAGCTTTCTTT	CASGTGEMNTEAFF
TRBV4-1	TRBJ2-1	.	.	17	TGCGCCAGCAGCCAAGTTGGGCGGTCATCCCCCTACAATGAGCAGTTCTTC	CASSQVGRSSPYNEQFF
TRBV29-1	TRBJ2-3	TRBD2	.	13	TGCAGCCTTGGACTAGCGGCAGGGGATACGCAGTATTTT	CSLGLAAGDTQYF
TRBV9	TRBJ1-1	.	.	16	TGTGCCAGCAGCGTTTTGACACGCCTAACGGACACTGAAGCTTTCTTT	CASSVLTRLTDTEAFF
TRBV6-6	TRBJ1-4	TRBD1	.	16	TGTGCCAGCAGTTATCGGCGGACAGGGGGTATTGAAAAACTGTTTTTT	CASSYRRTGGIEKLFF
TRBV7-2	TRBJ2-7	TRBD2	.	13	TGTGCCAGCGGGACTAGCGGGACCTACGAGCAGTACTTC	CASGTSGTYEQYF
TRBV25-1	TRBJ1-1	TRBD1	.	15	TGTGCCAGCAGTGGGACGGGGGACAGGGGTTCGGTTACTTTCTTT	CASSGTGDRGSVTFF
TRBV19	TRBJ1-2	TRBD1	.	16	TGTGCCAGTAGCGAGCGAGACAGGGAGGCTAACTATGGCTACACCTTC	CASSERDREANYGYTF
TRBV2	TRBJ1-5	.	.	15	TGTGCCAGCAAGAAGGGTCGGGGAAGCAATCAGCCCCAGCATTTT	CASKKGRGSNQPQHF
TRBV10-3	TRBJ2-7	.	.	12	TGTGCCATCAGTGGTTCCACACGAGCTTGGGACTTC	CAISGSTRAWDF
TRBV7-9	TRBJ2-7	TRBD1	.	17	TGTGCCAGCAGCTCCAGAGAACGGGGACAGGGGCTTCACGAGCAGTACTTC	CASSSRERGQGLHEQYF
TRBV5-1	TRBJ2-3	.	.	14	TGCGCCAGCAGCCCCCTAATTCGGGCAGATACGCAGTATTTT	CASSPLIRADTQYF
TRBV28	TRBJ1-1	TRBD1	.	15	TGTGCCAGCAGGCCCGGACAGGGGTTGAACACTGAAGCTTTCTTT	CASRPGQGLNTEAFF
TRBV5-8	TRBJ1-3	.	.	13	TGTGCCAGCAGCTTTAACAGGGGAAACACCATATATTTT	CASSFNRGNTIYF
TRBV7-2	TRBJ2-5	TRBD1	.	15	TGTGCCAGCAGCTTAGACAGGGGCCCCCAAGAGACCCAGTACTTC	CASSLDRGPQETQYF
TRBV9	TRBJ2-3	TRBD2	.	15	TGTGCCAGCAGCGTAGAAGGACTAGGCCCAGATACGCAGTATTTT	CASSVEGLGPDTQYF
TRBV30	TRBJ1-2	TRBD1	.	12	TGTGCCTGGGGGACAGGGGTCGGTGGCTACACCTTC	CAWGTGVGGYTF
TRBV5-1	TRBJ2-5	TRBD2	.	20	TGCGCCAGCAGCTTGGCCCCAAGACAGGTTTTGACTAGCGGACAAGAGACCCAGTACTTC	CASSLAPRQVLTSGQETQYF
TRBV11-2	TRBJ2-2	TRBD2	.	15	TGTGCCAGCAGTGGACTAGCGGGGGTGGGCGGGGAGCTGTTTTTT	CASSGLAGVGGELFF